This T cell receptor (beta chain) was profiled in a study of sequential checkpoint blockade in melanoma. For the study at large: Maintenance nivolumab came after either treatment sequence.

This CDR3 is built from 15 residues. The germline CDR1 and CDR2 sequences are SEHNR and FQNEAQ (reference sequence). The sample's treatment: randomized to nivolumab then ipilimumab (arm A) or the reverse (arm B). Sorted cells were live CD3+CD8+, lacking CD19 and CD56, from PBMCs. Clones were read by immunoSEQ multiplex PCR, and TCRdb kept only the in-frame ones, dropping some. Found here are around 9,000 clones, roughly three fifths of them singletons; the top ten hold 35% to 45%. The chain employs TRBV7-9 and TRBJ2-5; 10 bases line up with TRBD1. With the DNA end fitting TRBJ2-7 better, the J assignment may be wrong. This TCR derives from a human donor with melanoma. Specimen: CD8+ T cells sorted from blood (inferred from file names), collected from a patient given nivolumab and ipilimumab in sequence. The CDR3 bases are TGTGCCAGCAGCCATCCGGGACAGGGGACCTACGAGCAGTACTTC. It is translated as CASSHPGQGTYEQYF.